This T cell receptor beta chain derives from a study of cytomegalovirus exposure and HLA in healthy donors. Study outcomes and limitations: A list of 150 to 200 TCR beta chains associated with cytomegalovirus was given.

CDR3 length equals 15 residues. Germline V lookup: CDR1 SGHKS, CDR2 YYEKEE (reference sequence). V was cut by 4 bases and J by 3 bases, with 16 bases left in between. This table comes from immunoSEQ multiplex PCR, and its TCRdb copy is limited to in-frame clones, with some not included. Of roughly 330,000 clones in the sample, around 87% were seen once. In the case of this clone: Its antigen is unknown.

Sample: PBMCs. This TCR was sampled from a woman in her twenties or thirties in good health and CMV-seropositive. V usage is TRBV5-5 and J usage is TRBJ1-2; D call uncertain. CDR3 in amino acids: CASSPNGPPYYGYTF. CDR3 sequence (DNA): TGTGCCAGCAGCCCTAACGGGCCCCCCTACTATGGCTACACCTTC.